These 4 T cell receptor beta chains were all obtained from the same sample, sequenced in a study of blood T cell repertoires in COVID-19. Assay used: immunoSEQ multiplex PCR; TCRdb lists only in-frame clones, some missing. Among approximately 150,000 clones, 87% were seen once, and the ten largest hold 5%. Sequenced input: peripheral blood. The receptors derive from a human donor in a cohort sampled during active COVID-19.

This sequence joins TRBV4-2 and TRBJ2-1; the match to TRBD1 covers 11 bases. The length of the CDR3 is 15 residues. V lost 3 bases and J lost 7; bases outside the gene matches: 5. The V gene's germline CDR1 is LGHNA and CDR2 YNFKEQ. The CDR3 nucleotides read TGTGCCAGCAGCCAGACGGACAGGGGGCGGAATGAGCAGTTCTTC. This gives the protein CASSQTDRGRNEQFF.

This clone was recorded once. The chain combines TRBV15 with TRBJ1-6; D is possibly TRBD1 (5 bases). Trimming shortened V by 1 base and J by 10 bases, and 8 bases separated the two germline ends. Germline-derived CDR1 and CDR2 are LNHNV and YYDKDF (reference sequence). This CDR3 comprises 13 residues. As DNA, the CDR3 is TGTGCCACCAGCAGAGGGAGGGGATCACCCCTCCACTTT. Encoded protein: CATSRGRGSPLHF.

The rearrangement joins TRBV6-6 to TRBJ1-6, with 9 bases lining up with TRBD1. Germline V gives CDR1 MNHNY, CDR2 SVGAGI (reference sequence). This CDR3 spans 13 amino acids. V lost 6 bases to trimming and J lost 10 bases; unmatched junction nucleotides: 4. Here the CDR3 reads CASSGTGYSPLHF. In nucleotides, the CDR3 is TGTGCCAGCAGCGGGACAGGGTACTCACCCCTCCACTTT.

V and J are TRBV29-1 and TRBJ2-5; D may be TRBD2 (7 bases). The V gene lost 7 bases and the J gene lost 5 bases, with 17 bases spanning the gap. The CDR3 is made up of 13 amino acids. Germline V gene data show CDR1 as SQVTM and CDR2 as ANQGSEA. CDR3 sequence reads: CSGGGRMMETQYF. The CDR3 region has the DNA TGCAGCGGGGGGGGCCGGATGATGGAGACCCAGTACTTC. Filled out from reference TRBV29-1 and TRBJ2-5, the complete variable domain reads SAVISQKPSRDICQRGTSLTIQCQVDSQVTMMFWYRQQPGQSLTLIATANQGSEATYESGFVIDKFPISRPNLTFSTLTVSNMSPEDSSIYLCSGGGRMMETQYFGPGTRLLVL.